Reported below is one T cell receptor (beta chain). Its antigen specificity is not known. Base qualities were left out, and no much larger clone turns up one base away. The immunoSEQ assay was applied to genomic DNA for TCRB CDR3 sequencing. Concerning the study's data processing: Only a few patient CD8+ clones larger than 1% matched published virus-specific TCRB sequences when compared against them. Analyses were restricted to productive TCRB rearrangements. Defining a clone by its unique TCRB CDR3 sequence, the study calculated clonality as a productive clonality index derived from Shannon entropy. To calculate repertoire overlap between two samples, the template counts of each clone were considered relative to each sample's total templates. V-gene usage measured by flow cytometry correlated with TCRB sequencing V-gene usage, with a Spearman r of roughly 0.67. TCRdb retrieved this table from immuneACCESS and kept in-frame rearrangements only. Not all clones are present; in checked studies, unresolved V genes account for under half, and no reason is known for the remainder. V and J calls and clone size follow that table, whereas D and trimming were derived from the DNA. This sample lists about 29,000 clones; approximately 86% were detected once. The leading ten clones occupy more than 8% of the sample.

For CDR1 and CDR2, the germline V gene lists SNHLY and FYNNEI. The CDR3, from cysteine to phenylalanine, totals 13 residues. The retained sequence is limited to the CDR3, 39 bases, with the frame set at the first base. V is clipped by 3 bases and J by 0 bases, and the sequence between their germline boundaries is 3 bases long. On an AutoMACS, CD4+ and CD8+ cells were isolated via positive magnetic bead selection, and their purity was verified by flow cytometry. Clonal expansions were first screened by flow cytometry with a TCR V beta antibody panel, then characterized by TCRB deep sequencing of sorted CD8+ fractions. Ficoll-Paque PLUS density gradient separation was used to isolate peripheral blood mononuclear cells. DNA was extracted from CD4-enriched, CD8-enriched or PBMC samples with Nucleospin Tissue or Tissue XS kits and quantified with a Qubit 2.0 fluorometer. The data were obtained in a study of somatic mutations in cytotoxic T cells in rheumatoid arthritis (TCRdb year 2017). With respect to the entire study: Right after diagnosis and prior to the start of any treatment, 25 to 30 ml EDTA of peripheral blood was drawn from patients. Median age was essentially the same in the patient group and the control group. Some T-cell populations stained with V beta antibodies were sorted by flow on a FACSAria II or Sony SH800 to nearly 100% purity, with sorted V beta1+ cells additionally subjected to TCRB sequencing. A total of 65 rheumatoid arthritis patients and under 25 healthy controls underwent TCRB deep sequencing. To characterize clonality, the study used TCRB deep sequencing while asking whether somatic mutations are carried by expanded CD8+ T-cell clones in newly diagnosed, untreated rheumatoid arthritis. Study-wide conclusions, independent of this receptor: The expanded CD8+ clones had unknown antigen targets, and not appearing in virus-specific databases did not rule out that they were virus-specific. In about an eighth of the roughly 65 patients the largest CD8+ clone exceeded 20% of CD8+ cells, and several identical CD8+ TCRB sequences were shared between blood and synovial fluid. CD8+ T-cell clonality in rheumatoid arthritis patients was not significantly different from that in age-matched healthy controls. The finding that TRBV07 was slightly underrepresented in patients was left unadjusted for multiple comparisons. An increase of CD8+ clonality with age was seen in patients (Spearman r ~ 0.46) but not in healthy controls.

The sequence links TRBV2 to TRBJ2-1, with no confident D gene call. The TCR comes from an adult with rheumatoid arthritis. Sequences were obtained from CD8+ T cells sorted from blood. The DNA sequence reads TGTGCCAGCAGTGATCTCTCCTACAATGAGCAGTTCTTC. This yields the protein CASSDLSYNEQFF.